This passage covers 20 T cell receptor beta chains from one sample sequenced in a study of CD8 T cells in Susac syndrome. RNA was extracted with the RNeasy kit, and a quantity of roughly 0.5 to 1 ug was reverse transcribed using random hexamers. MiXCR was run by TCRdb on the immunoSEQ multiplex PCR reads, yielding one entry per CDR3 protein. The top ten clones hold 0.098% of a sample with about 190,000 distinct CDR3 sequences, 95% of them seen once. The sample taken for sequencing was CD4+ T cells from PBMCs. These receptors were collected from a human donor with Susac syndrome.

J is TRBJ2-7 and V is TRBV3-1, with 13 bases identical to TRBD2. J lost 7 bases, V lost 5 bases, and 8 bases had no gene match. The CDR3 loop spans 15 amino acids. Germline values: CDR1 LGHDT, CDR2 YNNKEL (reference sequence). CDR3 loop: CASSSRTSGGVEQYF. The DNA of the CDR3 is TGTGCCAGCAGCAGCAGGACTAGCGGGGGAGTTGAGCAGTACTTC.

The V call is TRBV20-1, the J call TRBJ2-3; 8 positions match TRBD2. The CDR3 loop spans 14 amino acids. The ends lost 7 bases at V and 5 bases at J; junction bases unmatched: 11. Germline CDR1 reads DFQATT; CDR2 reads SNEGSKA (reference sequence). CDR3 protein: CSVNLRGAVDTQYF. CDR3 DNA sequence: TGCAGTGTTAATCTGCGGGGGGCTGTAGATACGCAGTATTTT.

The CDR3 loop is CAWSVWVSGGSPYNEQFF. For the CDR3, the DNA is TGTGCCTGGAGTGTATGGGTAAGCGGGGGATCGCCTTACAATGAGCAGTTCTTC. The rearrangement links TRBV30 to TRBJ2-1, with TRBD2 matching 8 bases. Germline CDR1 reads GTSNPN; CDR2 reads SVGIG (reference sequence). The CDR3 is made up of 18 amino acids. Trimming at V came to 0 bases and at J to 4 bases, leaving 14 bases not matched to a gene.

The chain employs TRBV5-1 and TRBJ2-7; the match to TRBD1 covers 10 bases. This CDR3 contains 15 residues. V shed 5 bases, J shed 2 bases, and the junction held 7 bases outside the gene matches. Per the germline V gene, CDR1 is SGHRS and CDR2 is YFSETQ. CDR3 sequence (DNA): TGCGCCAGCAGTCACAGTGGACAGGGGGCCTACGAGCAGTACTTC. It is translated as CASSHSGQGAYEQYF.

The chain uses TRBV20-1 and TRBJ2-7; 7 nucleotides line up with TRBD2. In germline, CDR1 is DFQATT, CDR2 SNEGSKA (reference sequence). The junction had 8 bases not matched to a gene; V was cut back by 4 bases and J by 2 bases. The length of the CDR3 is 14 residues. The chain's CDR3 is CSAIGLESPYEQYF. CDR3 in DNA: TGCAGTGCTATAGGACTAGAATCTCCCTACGAGCAGTACTTC.

The gene calls are TRBV14 and TRBJ1-2; D call uncertain. This CDR3 region has 14 residues. V gave up 0 bases and J gave up 3 bases, with 8 bases separating them. Germline CDR1 SGHDN, CDR2 FVKESK. The CDR3 nucleotides are TGTGCCAGCAGCCAAGAGTTCGTCGACTATGGCTACACCTTC. This sequence encodes CASSQEFVDYGYTF.

This sequence joins TRBV12-3 or TRBV12-4 and TRBJ2-6; the D is unclear. This CDR3 spans 16 amino acids. V was pared by 1 base and J by 4 bases, with 11 bases between. In DNA form, the CDR3 reads TGTGCCAGCAGTTTAGAGGCTTTGCAGGGGGCCAACGTCCTGACTTTC. Residues: CASSLEALQGANVLTF.

This chain connects TRBV11-1 to TRBJ2-3; D possibly uses TRBD1 or TRBD2 (5 bases each). V lost 5 bases and J lost 5, with 17 bases in between. CDR3 size: 15 residues. Germline lookup yields CDR1 SGHAT and CDR2 FQDESV (reference sequence). The CDR3 is CASSPTRGEVDTQYF. In DNA form, the CDR3 reads TGTGCCAGCAGCCCCACTAGGGGCGAGGTAGATACGCAGTATTTT.

CDR3 bases: TGTGCCAGCAGCTTACCCACAGGAGCGGGAGAGACCCAGTACTTC. It encodes CASSLPTGAGETQYF. The rearrangement uses TRBV7-8 and TRBJ2-5, with D maybe TRBD2 (6 bases). Between the trimmed V and J ends, which lost 2 bases and 4 bases, there was a span of 14 bases. Per germline, CDR1 SGHVS and CDR2 FQNEAQ. The CDR3 contains 15 residues.

This chain uses TRBV18 with TRBJ2-6; D uncertain. Between the trimmed V and J ends, which lost 2 bases and 1 base, there was a span of 3 bases. Germline loops: CDR1 KGHSH, CDR2 LQKENI. The CDR3 length is 14 residues. DNA of the CDR3: TGTGCCAGCTCACCAGGGTCTGGGGCCAACGTCCTGACTTTC. Translated: CASSPGSGANVLTF.

The J gene is TRBJ1-5, the V gene TRBV20-1; 9 bases match TRBD1. V was pared by 0 bases and J by 6 bases, with 15 bases of the junction left unmatched. CDR1 and CDR2 (germline): DFQATT, SNEGSKA (reference sequence). This CDR3 has 18 residues. The CDR3 DNA follows: TGCAGTGCTAGAGACGGGTCCGTGGGACAGGGTATGGGTCAGCCCCAGCATTTT. Residues: CSARDGSVGQGMGQPQHF.

V is TRBV10-3 and J is TRBJ2-7, with D perhaps matching TRBD1 (5 bases). CDR3 size: 13 residues. CDR1 ENHRY and CDR2 SYGVKD come from the germline V gene. The V end was cut by 3 bases, the J end by 3 bases, with 9 bases between. CDR3 loop: CAISEQTDYEQYF. The CDR3, as DNA: TGTGCCATCAGTGAACAGACAGACTACGAGCAGTACTTC.

The chain couples TRBV29-1 to TRBJ2-1; TRBD2 might be the D (6 bases). CDR1 and CDR2 (germline): SQVTM, ANQGSEA. V shed 4 bases and J shed 8 bases, with 12 bases lying between them. CDR3 length equals 12 residues. CDR3 protein: CSVVSGVDEQFF. The CDR3, as DNA: TGCAGCGTTGTATCGGGGGTCGATGAGCAGTTCTTC.

The rearrangement uses TRBV30 and TRBJ1-5; tentatively, D is TRBD1 (5 bases). The ends were cut back, 2 bases at V and 6 bases at J, with 11 bases in the middle. Germline CDR1 reads GTSNPN; CDR2 reads SVGIG (reference sequence). The CDR3 runs 13 residues. CDR3 amino acids: CAWSLLGAQPQHF. In DNA form, the CDR3 reads TGTGCCTGGAGTCTCCTTGGGGCTCAGCCCCAGCATTTT.

This clonotype has just one count. The rearrangement uses TRBV9 and TRBJ1-3; D is perhaps TRBD1 (5 bases). The CDR3 loop spans 15 amino acids. Germline loops: CDR1 SGDLS, CDR2 YYNGEE. Deletions cut 3 bases from V and 0 bases from J, with 10 bases between. CDR3 region: CASSAGLLSGNTIYF. In DNA form, the CDR3 reads TGTGCCAGCAGCGCGGGACTGCTCTCTGGAAACACCATATATTTT.

The rearrangement links TRBV20-1 to TRBJ1-1; D unresolved. CDR3 size: 13 residues. In germline, CDR1 is DFQATT, CDR2 SNEGSKA (reference sequence). The V end lost 0 bases, the J end lost 7 bases, and 12 bases lay between the germline ends. The CDR3 DNA is TGCAGTGCTAGAGAAGTAGCGGTAGGTGAAGCTTTCTTT. Encoded protein: CSAREVAVGEAFF.

The genes are TRBV20-1 and TRBJ2-5; D could derive from TRBD1 or TRBD2 (5 bases each). Germline CDR1 and CDR2: DFQATT and SNEGSKA (reference sequence). V lost 2 bases, J lost 3 bases, and 10 bases lay in between. The CDR3 runs to 13 residues. The chain's CDR3 is CSARRDGKETQYF. In DNA, the CDR3 is TGCAGTGCTAGAAGGGACGGAAAAGAGACCCAGTACTTC.

The chain recombines TRBV29-1 with TRBJ2-5; D uncertain. The CDR3 covers 13 residues. The V end was cut by 4 bases, the J end by 2 bases, with 11 bases between. Germline loops: CDR1 SQVTM, CDR2 ANQGSEA. CDR3 sequence (DNA): TGCAGCGTTGGGCTGCGGCTACAAGAGACCCAGTACTTC. Amino acids: CSVGLRLQETQYF. Using reference TRBV29-1 and TRBJ2-5 for the parts outside the CDR3, the full variable domain is SAVISQKPSRDICQRGTSLTIQCQVDSQVTMMFWYRQQPGQSLTLIATANQGSEATYESGFVIDKFPISRPNLTFSTLTVSNMSPEDSSIYLCSVGLRLQETQYFGPGTRLLVL.

The chain uses TRBV2 and TRBJ2-5, with a weak D call TRBD1 (5 bases). CDR3 length equals 14 residues. V was pared by 1 base and J by 1 base, with 7 bases between. Per the germline V gene, CDR1 is SNHLY and CDR2 is FYNNEI. CDR3: CASSEDRFQETQYF. In DNA, the CDR3 is TGTGCCAGCAGTGAAGACAGGTTCCAAGAGACCCAGTACTTC. The variable domain in full, completed from reference TRBV2 and TRBJ2-5, reads EPEVTQTPSHQVTQMGQEVILRCVPISNHLYFYWYRQILGQKVEFLVSFYNNEISEKSEIFDDQFSVERPDGSNFTLKIRSTKLEDSAMYFCASSEDRFQETQYFGPGTRLLVL.

The CDR3 nucleotides are TGTGCCAGCAGCCCCAAGAGGGTGGGACTATACAATGAGCAGTTCTTC. Its translation: CASSPKRVGLYNEQFF. This chain uses TRBV7-9 with TRBJ2-1; 7 bases agree with TRBD2. Per the germline V gene, CDR1 is SEHNR and CDR2 is FQNEAQ (reference sequence). This CDR3 comprises 16 residues. With V trimmed by 5 bases and J by 4 bases, 11 bases remained unmatched.